Below are 25 T cell receptor beta chains sequenced from a single sample in a study of blood T cell repertoires in COVID-19. Generated by immunoSEQ multiplex PCR, the TCRdb table keeps only in-frame clones and is missing some. The table has about 480,000 clones, roughly nine tenths seen once. The material sequenced was peripheral blood. All receptors come from a woman between 45 and 65 years old with COVID-19, enrolled during active disease.

The CDR3 region is CASSDRAGELFF. The CDR3 DNA follows: TGTGCCAGCAGTGATCGGGCCGGGGAGCTGTTTTTT. The J gene is TRBJ2-2, the V gene TRBV6-1, with no clear D. Trimming shortened V by 3 bases and J by 6 bases, and 5 bases separated the two germline ends. This CDR3 has 12 amino acids. Germline CDR1 is MNHNS and CDR2 is SASEGT.

The chain recombines TRBV5-4 with TRBJ1-1; unclear D gene. Trimming took 5 bases from V and 0 from J, leaving 11 bases between them. The CDR3 loop spans 14 amino acids. The V gene's germline CDR1 is SGHNT and CDR2 YYREEE (reference sequence). CDR3 in DNA: TGTGCCAGCAGGTATGACGGGATGAACACTGAAGCTTTCTTT. Residues: CASRYDGMNTEAFF.

V gene TRBV30 combines with J gene TRBJ1-6; 8 nucleotides agree with TRBD1. The germline V gene encodes CDR1 GTSNPN and CDR2 SVGIG (reference sequence). There are 13 residues in the CDR3. Trimming at V came to 4 bases and at J to 7 bases, leaving 3 bases not matched to a gene. CDR3 region: CAWTQGGNSPLHF. DNA of the CDR3: TGTGCCTGGACACAGGGGGGAAATTCACCCCTCCACTTT. Complete variable domain (other parts from reference TRBV30 and TRBJ1-6): SQTIHQWPATLVQPVGSPLSLECTVEGTSNPNLYWYRQAAGRGLQLLFYSVGIGQISSEVPQNLSASRPQDRQFILSSKKLLLSDSGFYLCAWTQGGNSPLHFGNGTRLTVT.

This chain joins TRBV7-9 and TRBJ2-3; the D gene is possibly TRBD1 (5 bases). Trimming shortened V by 6 bases and J by 3 bases, and 16 bases separated the two germline ends. Germline values: CDR1 SEHNR, CDR2 FQNEAQ (reference sequence). This CDR3 is 15 amino acids long. CDR3 sequence (DNA): TGTGCCAGCAGGCCCTCAGGGATTGTTACAGATACGCAGTATTTT. Its translation: CASRPSGIVTDTQYF.

The chain joins TRBV9 to TRBJ2-3, with D hard to call. Trimming removed 0 bases from V and 0 bases from J, with 11 bases in between. Germline V CDR1 and CDR2: SGDLS, YYNGEE. The CDR3 consists of 16 residues. The CDR3 DNA follows: TGTGCCAGCAGCGTAGGTCCAACTACTAGCACAGATACGCAGTATTTT. Its translation is CASSVGPTTSTDTQYF.

The chain has TRBV4-1 and TRBJ1-1, with D perhaps TRBD1 (6 bases). V was cut by 5 bases and J by 8 bases, with 12 bases left in between. Germline CDR1 is MGHRA and CDR2 is YSYEKL. The CDR3 contains 12 residues. The CDR3 sequence: CASSGRTVEAFF. The CDR3 DNA sequence: TGCGCCAGCAGCGGAAGGACAGTGGAAGCTTTCTTT.

This chain links TRBV11-2 with TRBJ1-6; 7 nucleotides match TRBD1. V shed 5 bases and J 6 bases; nucleotides not matched to a gene: 16. Germline V CDR1 and CDR2: SGHAT, FQNNGV. This CDR3 spans 18 amino acids. CDR3 protein: CASSPFLYRDSSNSPLHF. Written as DNA, the CDR3 is TGTGCCAGCAGCCCTTTCCTTTACCGGGACAGTTCTAATTCACCCCTCCACTTT.

The genes are TRBV7-8 and TRBJ2-7, with TRBD2 as a possible D gene (6 bases). The CDR3 loop spans 13 amino acids. Germline CDR1 and CDR2: SGHVS and FQNEAQ. V shed 5 bases and J shed 5 bases, with 13 bases lying between them. The CDR3 DNA sequence: TGTGCCAGCAGCCCTACTAGCTTTGACGAGCAGTACTTC. This encodes CASSPTSFDEQYF.

The chain uses TRBV19 and TRBJ2-5; tentatively, D is TRBD1 (6 bases). Germline CDR1 LNHDA, CDR2 SQIVND (reference sequence). V lost 2 bases to trimming and J lost 3 bases, with 13 bases between them. The CDR3 contains 15 residues. The CDR3 is CASSIYEQGEETQYF. CDR3 nucleotide sequence: TGTGCCAGTAGTATATACGAACAGGGAGAAGAGACCCAGTACTTC.

The chain links TRBV6-5 to TRBJ1-1, with TRBD1 matching 7 bases. The CDR3 consists of 14 residues. The V gene's germline CDR1 is MNHEY and CDR2 SVGAGI. Germline trimming cut 5 bases from V and 6 bases from J; bases unmatched to any gene: 9. CDR3 sequence: CASSITGVRSEAFF. The CDR3 DNA reads as TGTGCCAGCAGTATTACAGGGGTGAGGTCTGAAGCTTTCTTT.

This clone was detected a few times. V usage is TRBV5-1 and J usage is TRBJ1-3; no reliable D call. V gave up 2 bases and J gave up 4 bases, with 4 bases separating them. The germline gives CDR1 SGHRS, CDR2 YFSETQ. This CDR3 has 12 amino acids. The CDR3 nucleotides are TGCGCCAGCAGCTTCGAGGGAAACACCATATATTTT. Translating gives CASSFEGNTIYF.

The chain couples TRBV19 to TRBJ1-5; weak D call: TRBD1 (5 bases). Looked up from germline, CDR1 is LNHDA and CDR2 is SQIVND (reference sequence). The CDR3 loop spans 15 amino acids. Trimming pared 8 bases from V and 5 bases from J, leaving 19 bases between. The CDR3 here is CASAPDGGDYQPQHF. The CDR3 nucleotides read TGTGCCAGTGCCCCGGACGGGGGGGATTATCAGCCCCAGCATTTT.

This chain joins TRBV5-1 and TRBJ1-5; 7 positions agree with TRBD1. Germline V gene data show CDR1 as SGHRS and CDR2 as YFSETQ. Unmatched junction bases numbered 7, after V lost 0 bases and J lost 7 bases. This CDR3 contains 15 residues. The CDR3 sequence is CASSLGTAQGQPQHF. CDR3 coding DNA: TGCGCCAGCAGCTTGGGTACGGCACAGGGGCAGCCCCAGCATTTT.

This chain connects TRBV5-1 to TRBJ1-1; 9 bases agree with TRBD1. The CDR3 is made up of 14 amino acids. Germline V lookup: CDR1 SGHRS, CDR2 YFSETQ. Losses at the gene ends were 4 bases for V and 5 bases for J; bases not matched to a gene: 6. For the CDR3, the DNA is TGCGCCAGCAGCAAATCGACAGGGGGGACTGAAGCTTTCTTT. Translation gives CASSKSTGGTEAFF. Drawing the rest from reference TRBV5-1 and TRBJ1-1, the complete variable domain is KAGVTQTPRYLIKTRGQQVTLSCSPISGHRSVSWYQQTPGQGLQFLFEYFSETQRNKGNFPGRFSGRQFSNSRSEMNVSTLELGDSALYLCASSKSTGGTEAFFGQGTRLTVV.

The chain links TRBV19 to TRBJ1-1, with D possibly TRBD1 on 5 matching bases. Trimming took 5 bases from V and 5 from J, leaving 18 bases between them. The CDR3 loop spans 15 amino acids. Germline lookup yields CDR1 LNHDA and CDR2 SQIVND (reference sequence). The CDR3 reads CASSPTGAPLTEAFF. The DNA of the CDR3 is TGTGCCAGTAGTCCCACTGGGGCCCCTCTTACTGAAGCTTTCTTT.

The chain has TRBV5-6 and TRBJ2-2, with a possible D match to TRBD1 (6 bases). CDR3 length: 15 residues. V was pared by 4 bases and J by 1 base, with 11 bases between. The germline V gene has CDR1 SGHDT and CDR2 YYEEEE. The CDR3 DNA reads TGTGCCAGCAGCCTGTTACAGGGGAACACCGGGGAGCTGTTTTTT. Amino acid sequence: CASSLLQGNTGELFF.

The chain recombines TRBV5-1 with TRBJ2-3; 7 nucleotides agree with TRBD2. There are 14 residues in the CDR3. Germline values: CDR1 SGHRS, CDR2 YFSETQ. V lost 2 bases to trimming and J lost 1 base; unmatched junction nucleotides: 1. CDR3 nucleotide sequence: TGCGCCAGCAGCTTTGCGGGGGGCACAGATACGCAGTATTTT. This sequence encodes CASSFAGGTDTQYF. The whole variable domain, filled in from reference TRBV5-1 and TRBJ2-3, reads KAGVTQTPRYLIKTRGQQVTLSCSPISGHRSVSWYQQTPGQGLQFLFEYFSETQRNKGNFPGRFSGRQFSNSRSEMNVSTLELGDSALYLCASSFAGGTDTQYFGPGTRLTVL.

The chain employs TRBV24-1 and TRBJ1-1; the match to TRBD1 covers 8 bases. The CDR3 runs to 16 residues. Germline-derived CDR1 and CDR2 are KGHDR and SFDVKD. V was pared by 5 bases and J by 4 bases, with 11 bases of the junction left unmatched. The CDR3: CATSGGQGSFSTEAFF. CDR3 coding DNA: TGTGCCACCAGTGGAGGACAGGGTAGTTTTAGCACTGAAGCTTTCTTT.

V and J are TRBV28 and TRBJ1-2; 7 bases agree with TRBD1. The CDR3 extends over 13 amino acids. The ends lost 7 bases at V and 7 bases at J; junction bases unmatched: 9. Germline loops: CDR1 MDHEN, CDR2 SYDVKM. CDR3 loop: CASNSAGGLGYTF. In DNA form, the CDR3 reads TGTGCCAGCAATTCTGCAGGGGGACTTGGCTACACCTTC.

The V call is TRBV5-1, the J call TRBJ2-1; 7 nucleotides agree with TRBD1. V was clipped by 4 bases and J by 10 bases; unmatched bases: 8. In germline, CDR1 is SGHRS, CDR2 YFSETQ. There are 13 residues in the CDR3. The CDR3 here is CASSIQGMVEQFF. CDR3 DNA: TGCGCCAGCAGCATACAGGGGATGGTGGAGCAGTTCTTC.

This rearrangement joins TRBV3-1 (or the pseudogene TRBV3-2) to TRBJ2-2; 7 bases are a match to TRBD2. Germline V gene sequence: CDR1 LGHDT, CDR2 YNNKEL (reference sequence). The ends lost 0 bases at V and 6 bases at J; junction bases unmatched: 10. This CDR3 spans 17 amino acids. In nucleotides, the CDR3 is TGTGCCAGCAGCCAAGATTGGCGTCTAGCGGAAGCCGGGGAGCTGTTTTTT. Its protein product is CASSQDWRLAEAGELFF.

This clone was detected only a few times. The chain carries TRBV7-3 and TRBJ1-1, with a tentative D call TRBD1 (5 bases). V was shortened by 5 bases and J by 4 bases, with 17 bases between the two germline ends. The CDR3 has 15 amino acids. The V gene's germline CDR1 is SGHTA and CDR2 FQGTGA. CDR3 nucleotides: TGTGCCAGCAGCCCAATGGGGGGTACCGGCACTGAAGCTTTCTTT. It specifies CASSPMGGTGTEAFF.

This clone was detected once. CDR3 bases: TGTGCCAGTACCCGTACGGGGGGGCTAGCTTTCTTT. The encoded protein is CASTRTGGLAFF. The chain uses TRBV19 and TRBJ1-1, with D perhaps TRBD1 (6 bases). The V end was cut by 7 bases, the J end by 10 bases, with 16 bases between. The CDR3 sequence is 12 residues long. Per germline, CDR1 LNHDA and CDR2 SQIVND (reference sequence).

This chain joins TRBV7-8 and TRBJ2-1; D not resolved. The germline V gene has CDR1 SGHVS and CDR2 FQNEAQ. The CDR3 runs 13 residues. Trimming stripped 4 bases from V and 5 bases from J, with 9 bases between. The CDR3 region is CASSSQHNNEQFF. CDR3 sequence (DNA): TGTGCCAGCAGCTCACAACATAACAATGAGCAGTTCTTC.

CDR3 DNA: TGTGCCACTGGACAGGGGCTCAATGAGCAGTTCTTC. Translation: CATGQGLNEQFF. V and J are TRBV24-1 and TRBJ2-1; 9 bases map to TRBD1. The J segment lost 6 bases and the V segment lost 10 bases, leaving 3 bases of the junction unmatched. The CDR3 covers 12 residues. CDR1 and CDR2 (germline): KGHDR, SFDVKD.